This T cell receptor beta chain is from a study of T cells after yellow fever vaccination. Germline V lookup: CDR1 SGHTA, CDR2 FQGNSA. With V trimmed by 5 bases and J by 6 bases, 5 bases remained unmatched. The CDR3 runs 13 residues. This clonotype was picked up a small number of times. Its antigen is undetermined. Study conclusions and caveats: A weaker secondary response peaked on day 5, the primary on day 15. A small proportion of clonotypes was detected in both the CD4 and CD8 compartments.

For TCR, cDNA came from 5'RACE template switching, which added a universal primer site and UMIs. TCRdb called the 5' RACE reads again in MiXCR, with one record for every CDR3 protein. The sample contains about 150,000 distinct CDR3 sequences, approximately 6.2% of which appear only once. Sequenced here: CD4+ T cells sorted from PBMCs, sampled on the day of the first yellow fever vaccination. This clonotype was obtained from a man between 18 and 35 years old who received the YFV17D yellow fever vaccine. V gene TRBV7-2 combines with J gene TRBJ2-3; 7 bases line up with TRBD1. Here the CDR3 DNA reads TGTGCCAGCAGCCCGACAGGGAAGGATACGCAGTATTTT. Its protein product is CASSPTGKDTQYF.